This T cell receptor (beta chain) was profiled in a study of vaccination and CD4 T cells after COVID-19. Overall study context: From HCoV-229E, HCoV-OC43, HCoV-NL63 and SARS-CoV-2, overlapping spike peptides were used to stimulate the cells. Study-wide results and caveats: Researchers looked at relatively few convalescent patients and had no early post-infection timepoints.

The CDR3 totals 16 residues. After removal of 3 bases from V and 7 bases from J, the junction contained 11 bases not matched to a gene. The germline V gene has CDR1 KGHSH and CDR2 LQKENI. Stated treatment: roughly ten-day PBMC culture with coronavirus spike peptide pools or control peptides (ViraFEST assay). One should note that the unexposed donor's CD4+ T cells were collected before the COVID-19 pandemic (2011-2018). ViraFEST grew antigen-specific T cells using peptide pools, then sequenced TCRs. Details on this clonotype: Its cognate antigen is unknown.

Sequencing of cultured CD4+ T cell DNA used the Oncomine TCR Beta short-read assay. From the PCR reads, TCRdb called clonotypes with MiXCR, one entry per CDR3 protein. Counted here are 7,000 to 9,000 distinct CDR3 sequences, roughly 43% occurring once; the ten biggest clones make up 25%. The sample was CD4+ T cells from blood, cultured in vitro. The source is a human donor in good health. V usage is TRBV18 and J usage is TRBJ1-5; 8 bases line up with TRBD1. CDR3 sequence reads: CASSPIKNDRGQPQHF. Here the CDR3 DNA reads TGTGCCAGCTCACCGATCAAGAACGACAGGGGACAGCCCCAGCATTTT.